This T cell receptor (beta chain) was sequenced for a study of T cell responses to AZD1222 COVID-19 vaccine. Study outcomes and limitations: A mostly white British donor set with more females was recruited, and clonal diversity was possibly underestimated. Spike was spanned by vaccine-associated CD4 TCRs, with dominance at 160-218 and 743-854.

The CDR3 extends over 15 amino acids. The germline CDR1 and CDR2 sequences are MNHEY and SVGEGT. V dropped 4 bases and J dropped 4; count of bases not matched to a gene: 7. As concerns this clone: Its antigen is undetermined.

Profiled with immunoSEQ multiplex PCR; TCRdb holds only in-frame clones, not every one. The data show more than 95,000 clones, roughly 82% seen once. The gene calls are TRBV6-2 or TRBV6-3 and TRBJ2-1, with 7 bases lining up with TRBD1. The clonotype originates from an adult in good health. This sample comprised peripheral blood, obtained on day 0 of AZD1222 vaccination. The CDR3 region has the DNA TGTGCCAGCAGTTCCCTCCCGACAGGGTACAATGAGCAGTTCTTC. Translated, it gives CASSSLPTGYNEQFF.